This T cell receptor (beta chain) was identified in a study of tumor-infiltrating lymphocytes in primary liver carcinoma (TCRdb year 2017). Some background on the complete study: Of the five patients, three men and two women aged 30 to 69 years, four had hepatocellular carcinoma and one had combined HCC and intrahepatic cholangiocarcinoma. The five patients had tumors staged T1-T3 N0M0, with maximum diameters ranging from about 4 to 11 cm. Each sample produced roughly 3.5 to 7.13 million productive TCRbeta reads, and read depth showed no significant difference between tissue types. The study combined TCRbeta repertoire sequencing, expression microarrays and whole-exome sequencing across five regions of each liver tumor, with adjacent normal tissue and blood. A total of 35 or so specimens from 5 patients went through TCRbeta repertoire sequencing, namely 25 tumor regions, 5 adjacent noncancerous liver tissues and 5 peripheral blood samples. The 25 tumor region samples were profiled with Agilent mRNA microarrays so that TCRbeta repertoire diversity could be related to the local molecular phenotype. High reproducibility was observed for the technical replicate repertoires, with mean shared-clone rates roughly 0.89 and correlation coefficients above 0.98.

Reading the germline V gene gives CDR1 LGHNT and CDR2 FRNRAP. The CDR3 has 15 amino acids, counting both end residues. Just CDR3 DNA is preserved here, 45 bases in frame from base 1. Without any cell sorting, total RNA and DNA were co-extracted from roughly 20-30 mg of bulk tissue using the AllPrep DNA/RNA mini kit. Between November 2015 and March 2016, about 5 patients in China with histopathologically diagnosed primary liver carcinoma had their tumors surgically resected. Chronic HBV infection was present in the patients, and the patients were treatment-naive at sampling. Five spatially separated regions were sampled from each tumor: the superior, inferior, left-lateral and right-lateral poles, plus the tumor centre. According to histology, viable tumor cells made up more than 75% of every tumor sample. Pieces of fresh tumor and adjacent tissue were cut in half, with one half kept in RNAlater at -80 degrees C and the other half sent for histology.

Using a constant-region primer and ProtoScript II reverse transcriptase, TCRbeta-specific cDNA was reverse-transcribed from 400 to 550 ng total RNA. Three nested multiplex PCR rounds, following a slightly modified ARM-PCR procedure, were used to build the TCRbeta libraries. The first two PCR rounds used multiplex TRBV1-TRBV30 forward primers with a Cbeta reverse primer, each for about 10 cycles. A final 25-cycle PCR with Deep VentR polymerase added sample barcodes and Illumina adapters. Before sequencing, amplicons of 200-500 bp were purified from gel using a QIAquick gel extraction kit. The TCRbeta amplicons were sequenced with 250-bp paired-end reads on an Illumina HiSeq 2500. Concerning the study's data processing: To recover full CDR3 sequences, reads were quality-trimmed using Trimmomatic v0.33 and paired reads were then merged using FLASH v1.2.11. MiGEC v1.2.1b assigned V, D and J germline segments to the rearranged TCRbeta sequences. Clonotype statistics, along with Shannon-Wiener diversity indices, were calculated using VDJtools v1.0.0. To cut down on sampling bias, every analysis after diversity analysis relied on just the 250 most abundant clonotypes from each sample. Using fastp at Q25 and MiXCR, TCRdb reprocessed the public reads and kept productive beta chains. Each record represents a unique CDR3 protein, reported with the most common genes and DNA among its rows. What appears here as the V and J calls and clone size reflects TCRdb's work, not the paper's. The sample contains approximately 37,000 distinct CDR3 sequences, roughly 70% of them found a single time. Together, the top ten hold approximately 15% of the sample.

The study at large found these results: Because the samples were bulk and unsorted, CD4+ and CD8+ T cell repertoires could not be compared. Just about 7-25% of top clones turned up in all five regions of a tumor, which suggests spatial heterogeneity among tumor-infiltrating T cells. Compared with blood, tumors had a significantly larger share of the repertoire taken up by the top 250 clones (p = 0.039). Only the TCR beta chain was sequenced, so true repertoire diversity is likely underestimated because unpaired alpha chains were not captured. The study included only a few patients, and the authors note findings should be validated in a larger study. Pairs of tumor regions showed greater repertoire overlap (mean roughly 35%) than tumor-adjacent pairs (approximately 17%) or tumor-blood pairs (approximately 15%), which is consistent with antigen-driven expansion.

A remark on this clonotype: What antigen it recognizes has not been identified. Since no conserved phenylalanine or tryptophan closes the CDR3, a read error is the likely cause.

This clonotype was sampled from a middle-aged man with primary liver carcinoma and hepatitis B virus infection. Sequenced input: liver tumor tissue from sampling region 4. The sample's cell subset or site, from its label and the paper: tumor region T4, right-lateral pole. Recombination linked TRBV12-5 to TRBJ2-3; the D gene is perhaps TRBD1, on 6 matching bases. The nucleotide sequence is given as TGTACTAGTGGCTTGGAACAGGGTCCCACAGATACGCAGTATCTT. It translates to CTSGLEQGPTDTQYL.